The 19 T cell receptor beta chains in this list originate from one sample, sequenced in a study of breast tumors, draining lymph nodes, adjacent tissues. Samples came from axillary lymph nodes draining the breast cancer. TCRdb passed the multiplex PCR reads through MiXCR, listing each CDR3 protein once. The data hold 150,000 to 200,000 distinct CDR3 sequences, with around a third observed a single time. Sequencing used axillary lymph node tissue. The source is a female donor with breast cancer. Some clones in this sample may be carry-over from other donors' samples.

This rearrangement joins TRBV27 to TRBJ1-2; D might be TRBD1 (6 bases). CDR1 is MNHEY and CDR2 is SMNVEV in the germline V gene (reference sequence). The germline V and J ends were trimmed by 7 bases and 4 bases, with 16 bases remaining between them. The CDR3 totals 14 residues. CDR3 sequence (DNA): TGTGCCAGCAAAGAACAGGGCTTCGGCTATGGCTACACCTTC. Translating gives CASKEQGFGYGYTF.

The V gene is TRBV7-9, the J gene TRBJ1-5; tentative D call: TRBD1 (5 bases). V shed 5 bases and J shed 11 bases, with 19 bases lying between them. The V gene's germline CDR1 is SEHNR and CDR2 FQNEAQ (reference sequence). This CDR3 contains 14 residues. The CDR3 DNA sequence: TGTGCCAGCAGCCCGGGGGACCTACAAGAGACCCAGCATTTT. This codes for CASSPGDLQETQHF. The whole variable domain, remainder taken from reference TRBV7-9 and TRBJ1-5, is DTGVSQNPRHKITKRGQNVTFRCDPISEHNRLYWYRQTLGQGPEFLTYFQNEAQLEKSRLLSDRFSAERPKGSFSTLEIQRTEQGDSAMYLCASSPGDLQETQHFGDGTRLSIL.

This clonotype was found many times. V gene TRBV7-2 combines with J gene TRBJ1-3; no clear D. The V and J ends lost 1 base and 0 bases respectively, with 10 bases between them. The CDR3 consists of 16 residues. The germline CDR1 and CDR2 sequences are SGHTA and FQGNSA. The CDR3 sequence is CASSLEAGYSGNTIYF. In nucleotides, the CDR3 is TGTGCCAGCAGCTTAGAGGCCGGATACTCTGGAAACACCATATATTTT.

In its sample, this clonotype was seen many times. The CDR3 region is CASSSGLAGRYQETQYF. The CDR3 DNA follows: TGTGCCAGCAGCTCGGGACTAGCGGGGAGGTACCAAGAGACCCAGTACTTC. V usage is TRBV7-9 and J usage is TRBJ2-5, with TRBD2 identical over 13 bases. The ends lost 4 bases at V and 0 bases at J; junction bases unmatched: 5. This CDR3 has 17 amino acids. Germline lookup yields CDR1 SEHNR and CDR2 FQNEAQ (reference sequence).

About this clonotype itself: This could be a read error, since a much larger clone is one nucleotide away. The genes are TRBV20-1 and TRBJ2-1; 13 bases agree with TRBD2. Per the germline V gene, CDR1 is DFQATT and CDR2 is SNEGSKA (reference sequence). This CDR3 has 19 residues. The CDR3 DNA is TGCAGTGCCCCGAATCCGGGACTAGCGGGGACAAGCTCCCACAATGAGCAGTTCTTC. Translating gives CSAPNPGLAGTSSHNEQFF.

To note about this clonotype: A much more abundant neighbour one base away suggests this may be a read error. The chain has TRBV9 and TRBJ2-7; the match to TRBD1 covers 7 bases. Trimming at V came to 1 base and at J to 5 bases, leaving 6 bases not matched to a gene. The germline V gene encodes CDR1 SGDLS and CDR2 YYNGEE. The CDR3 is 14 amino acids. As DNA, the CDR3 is TGTGCCAGCAGCGTATTAGGGGGCATCAACGAGCAGTACTTC. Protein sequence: CASSVLGGINEQYF.

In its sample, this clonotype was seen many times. For the CDR3, the DNA is TGCAGTGCCCGGACTTTACGGGCGAGCTCCTACAATGAGCAGTTCTTC. This sequence encodes CSARTLRASSYNEQFF. The chain joins TRBV20-1 to TRBJ2-1; TRBD2 is a possible D gene (5 bases). Per the germline V gene, CDR1 is DFQATT and CDR2 is SNEGSKA (reference sequence). V was clipped by 6 bases and J by 0 bases, with 18 bases between them. CDR3 length: 16 residues.

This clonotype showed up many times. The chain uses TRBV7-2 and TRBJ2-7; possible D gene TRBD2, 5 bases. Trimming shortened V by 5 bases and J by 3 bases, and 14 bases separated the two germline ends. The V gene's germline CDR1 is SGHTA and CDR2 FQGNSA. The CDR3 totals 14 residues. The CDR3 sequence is CASSTGLTNYEQYF. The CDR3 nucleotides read TGTGCCAGCAGCACCGGACTCACCAACTACGAGCAGTACTTC.

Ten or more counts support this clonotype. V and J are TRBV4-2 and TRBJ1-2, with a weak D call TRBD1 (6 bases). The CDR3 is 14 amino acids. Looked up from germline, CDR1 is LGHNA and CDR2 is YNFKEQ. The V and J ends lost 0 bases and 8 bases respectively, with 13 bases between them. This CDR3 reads CASSQERSGAGYTF. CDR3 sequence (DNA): TGTGCCAGCAGCCAAGAACGCTCAGGGGCCGGCTACACCTTC.

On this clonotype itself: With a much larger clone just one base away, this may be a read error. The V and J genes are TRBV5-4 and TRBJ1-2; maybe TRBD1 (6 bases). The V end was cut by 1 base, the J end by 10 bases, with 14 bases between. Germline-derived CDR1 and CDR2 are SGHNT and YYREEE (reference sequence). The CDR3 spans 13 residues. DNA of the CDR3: TGTGCCAGCAGCTTGACAGGGCCGGGGCTCTACACCTTC. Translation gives CASSLTGPGLYTF.

The CDR3 DNA reads as TGTGCCAGCTCAGCCCCAAGGGACGAGCAGTACTTC. Translating gives CASSAPRDEQYF. The chain recombines TRBV18 with TRBJ2-7, with D unresolved. V was cut by 5 bases and J by 5 bases, with 10 bases left in between. The CDR3 has 12 amino acids. Germline CDR1 is KGHSH and CDR2 is LQKENI. Together with reference TRBV18 and TRBJ2-7, the CDR3 gives the full variable domain: NAGVMQNPRHLVRRRGQEARLRCSPMKGHSHVYWYRQLPEEGLKFMVYLQKENIIDESGMPKERFSAEFPKEGPSILRIQQVVRGDSAAYFCASSAPRDEQYFGPGTRLTVT.

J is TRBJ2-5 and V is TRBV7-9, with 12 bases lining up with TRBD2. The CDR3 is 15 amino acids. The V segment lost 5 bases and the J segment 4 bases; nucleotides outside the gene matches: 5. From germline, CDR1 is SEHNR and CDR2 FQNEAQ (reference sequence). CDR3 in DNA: TGTGCCAGCAGCGGCGCGGGACTAGCGGGAGAGACCCAGTACTTC. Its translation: CASSGAGLAGETQYF.

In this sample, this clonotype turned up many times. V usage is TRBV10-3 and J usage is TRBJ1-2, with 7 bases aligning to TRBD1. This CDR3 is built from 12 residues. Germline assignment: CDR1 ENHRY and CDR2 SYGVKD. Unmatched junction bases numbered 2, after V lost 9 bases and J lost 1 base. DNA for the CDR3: TGTGCCATTGGGACAGTTAACTATGGCTACACCTTC. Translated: CAIGTVNYGYTF.

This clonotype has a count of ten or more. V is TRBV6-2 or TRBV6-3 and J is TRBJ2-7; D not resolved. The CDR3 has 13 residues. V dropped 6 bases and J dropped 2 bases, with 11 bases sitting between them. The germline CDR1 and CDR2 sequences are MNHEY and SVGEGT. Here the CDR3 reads CASRAGFPYEQYF. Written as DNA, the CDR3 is TGTGCCAGCAGGGCAGGATTTCCCTACGAGCAGTACTTC.

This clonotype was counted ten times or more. The CDR3 sequence: CASSRRQGTNEKLFF. The CDR3 coding sequence is TGCGCCAGCAGCCGCCGACAGGGAACTAATGAAAAACTGTTTTTT. The chain employs TRBV4-1 and TRBJ1-4; TRBD1 matches at 7 bases. The CDR3 spans 15 residues. J gave up 1 base and V 4 bases, and 3 bases lay outside the gene matches. CDR1 is MGHRA and CDR2 is YSYEKL in the germline V gene.

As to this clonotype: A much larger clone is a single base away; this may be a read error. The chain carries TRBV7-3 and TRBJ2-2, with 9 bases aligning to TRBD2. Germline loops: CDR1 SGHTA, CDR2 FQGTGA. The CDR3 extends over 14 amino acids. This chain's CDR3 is CASKLAGSTGGLFF. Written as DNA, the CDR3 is TGTGCCAGCAAGCTAGCGGGATCCACCGGGGGGCTGTTTTTT.

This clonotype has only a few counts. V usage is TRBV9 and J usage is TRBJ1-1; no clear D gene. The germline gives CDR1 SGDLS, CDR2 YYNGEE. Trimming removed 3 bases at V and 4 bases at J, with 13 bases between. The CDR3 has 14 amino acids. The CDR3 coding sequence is TGTGCCAGCAGCGATCTCCCACATAGCACTGAAGCTTTCTTT. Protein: CASSDLPHSTEAFF.

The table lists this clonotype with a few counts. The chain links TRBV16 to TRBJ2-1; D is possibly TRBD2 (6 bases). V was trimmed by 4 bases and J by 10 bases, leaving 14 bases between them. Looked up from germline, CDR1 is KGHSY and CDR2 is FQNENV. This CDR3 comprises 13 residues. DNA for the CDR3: TGTGCCAGCAGCCCGTGGGGGGACCGGGAGCAGTTCTTC. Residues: CASSPWGDREQFF.

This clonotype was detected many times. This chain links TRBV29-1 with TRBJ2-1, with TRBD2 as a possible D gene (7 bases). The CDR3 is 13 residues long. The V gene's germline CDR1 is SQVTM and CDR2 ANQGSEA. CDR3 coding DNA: TGCGTGGGAAGGGGGGGATCCTACAATGAGCAGTTCTTC. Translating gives CVGRGGSYNEQFF.